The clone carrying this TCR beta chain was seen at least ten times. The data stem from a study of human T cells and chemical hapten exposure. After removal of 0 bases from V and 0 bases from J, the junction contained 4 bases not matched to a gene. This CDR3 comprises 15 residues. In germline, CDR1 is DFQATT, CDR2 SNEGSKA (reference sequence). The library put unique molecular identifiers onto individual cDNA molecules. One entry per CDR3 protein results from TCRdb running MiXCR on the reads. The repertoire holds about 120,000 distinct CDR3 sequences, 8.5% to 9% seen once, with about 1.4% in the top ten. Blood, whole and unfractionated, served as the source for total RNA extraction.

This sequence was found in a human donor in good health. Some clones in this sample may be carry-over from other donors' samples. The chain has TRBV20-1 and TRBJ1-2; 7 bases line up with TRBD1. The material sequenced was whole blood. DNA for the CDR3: TGCAGTGCTAGAGATTTGGGACAGACTAACTATGGCTACACCTTC. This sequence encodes CSARDLGQTNYGYTF.